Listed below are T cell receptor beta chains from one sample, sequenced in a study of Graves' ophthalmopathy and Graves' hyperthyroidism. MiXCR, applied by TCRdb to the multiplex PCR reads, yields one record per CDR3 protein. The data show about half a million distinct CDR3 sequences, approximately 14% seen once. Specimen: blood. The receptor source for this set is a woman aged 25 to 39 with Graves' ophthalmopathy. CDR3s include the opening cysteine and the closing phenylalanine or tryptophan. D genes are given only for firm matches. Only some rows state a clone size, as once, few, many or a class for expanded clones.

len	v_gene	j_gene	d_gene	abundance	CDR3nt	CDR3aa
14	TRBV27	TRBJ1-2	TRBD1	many	TGTGCCAGCAGGGACAGGGGCTCTAACTATGGCTACACCTTC	CASRDRGSNYGYTF
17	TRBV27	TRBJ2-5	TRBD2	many	TGTGCCAGCAGTGCCCCGGGGGATAGCGGGGGGCCCAGGACCCAGTACTTC	CASSAPGDSGGPRTQYF
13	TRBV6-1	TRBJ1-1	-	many	TGTGCCAATCCGACAAGTCCTTTGACTGAAGCTTTCTTT	CANPTSPLTEAFF
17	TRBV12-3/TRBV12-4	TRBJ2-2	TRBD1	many	TGTGCCAGCAGTCCCAGAGACAGGGGGCTCGTTGCCGGGGAGCTGTTTTTT	CASSPRDRGLVAGELFF
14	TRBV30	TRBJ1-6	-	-	TGTGCCTGGAGTGTCGGGGGAGGAAATTCACCCCTCCACTTT	CAWSVGGGNSPLHF
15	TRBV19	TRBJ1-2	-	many	TGTGCCAGTAGTATCGACGGAGGAAGCGTAGGTGGCTACACCTTC	CASSIDGGSVGGYTF
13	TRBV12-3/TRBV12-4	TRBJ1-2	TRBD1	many	TGTGCCAGCAGCCTTGGGACAGGGCAAGGCTACACCTTC	CASSLGTGQGYTF
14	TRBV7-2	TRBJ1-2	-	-	TGTGCCAGCAGCTTGGGGGTTTCAGACTATGGCTACACCTTC	CASSLGVSDYGYTF
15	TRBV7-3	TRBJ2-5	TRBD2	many	TGTGCCAGCAGCCCCAGCGGGGGGGAAGGAGAGACCCAGTACTTC	CASSPSGGEGETQYF
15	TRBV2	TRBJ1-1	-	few	TGTGCCAGCAGTAGCAGCGAAGTGGGGCGCACTGAAGCTTTCTTT	CASSSSEVGRTEAFF
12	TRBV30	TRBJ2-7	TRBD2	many	TGTGCCTGGACTAGCGGGGCTTACGAGCAGTACTTC	CAWTSGAYEQYF
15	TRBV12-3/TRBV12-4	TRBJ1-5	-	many	TGTGCCAGCACTCCTGGGGAATATAGCAATCAGCCCCAGCATTTT	CASTPGEYSNQPQHF
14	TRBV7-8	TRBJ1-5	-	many	TGTGCCAGCAGCTTAGCGGTAGCTTCTCAGCCCCAGCATTTT	CASSLAVASQPQHF
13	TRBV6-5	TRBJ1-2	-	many	TGTGCCAGCAGTACGAGCAGCCTCTATGGCTACACCTTC	CASSTSSLYGYTF
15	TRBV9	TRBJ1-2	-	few	TGTGCCAGCAGCGTAGCGACACAGACTGTCTATGGCTACACCTTC	CASSVATQTVYGYTF
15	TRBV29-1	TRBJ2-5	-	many	TGCAGCGTTGAAGGGGGCCAATTGCCTCAAGAGACCCAGTACTTC	CSVEGGQLPQETQYF
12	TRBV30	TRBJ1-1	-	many	TGTGCCTGGAGTAGGGACACCCGGCGTGCTTTCTTT	CAWSRDTRRAFF
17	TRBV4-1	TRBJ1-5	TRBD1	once	TGCGCCAGCAGCCAACCGGGACAGGGGTTGGGCAATCAGCCCCAGCATTTT	CASSQPGQGLGNQPQHF
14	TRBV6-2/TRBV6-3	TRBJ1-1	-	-	TGTGCCAGCAGGAAAGGGGCGATGAACACTGAAGCTTTCTTT	CASRKGAMNTEAFF
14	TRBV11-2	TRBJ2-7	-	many	TGTGCCAGCAGCGTGGGACCGGGCACCTACGAGCAGTACTTC	CASSVGPGTYEQYF